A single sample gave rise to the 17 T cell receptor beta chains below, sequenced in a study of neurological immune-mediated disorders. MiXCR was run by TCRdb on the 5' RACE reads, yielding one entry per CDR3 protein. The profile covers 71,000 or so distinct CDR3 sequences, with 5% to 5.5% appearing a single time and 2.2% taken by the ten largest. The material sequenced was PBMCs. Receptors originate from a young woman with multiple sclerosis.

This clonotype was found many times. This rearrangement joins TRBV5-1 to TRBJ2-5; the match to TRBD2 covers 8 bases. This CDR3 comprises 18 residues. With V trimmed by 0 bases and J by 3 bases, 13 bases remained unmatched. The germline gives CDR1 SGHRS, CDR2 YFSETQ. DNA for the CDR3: TGCGCCAGCAGCTTGGACTCCTATGATAGCGGGGCAGAAGAGACCCAGTACTTC. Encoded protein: CASSLDSYDSGAEETQYF.

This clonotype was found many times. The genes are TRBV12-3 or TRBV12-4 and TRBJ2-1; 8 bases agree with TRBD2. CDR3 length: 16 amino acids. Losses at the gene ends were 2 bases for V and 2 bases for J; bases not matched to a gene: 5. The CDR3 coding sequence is TGTGCCAGCAGTTTATCCGGACTAGCCCCCTACAATGAGCAGTTCTTC. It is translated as CASSLSGLAPYNEQFF.

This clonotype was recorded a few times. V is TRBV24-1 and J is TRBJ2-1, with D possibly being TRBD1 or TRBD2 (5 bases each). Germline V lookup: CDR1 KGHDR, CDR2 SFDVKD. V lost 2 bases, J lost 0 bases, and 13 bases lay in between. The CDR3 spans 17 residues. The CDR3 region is CATSDWGQGGSYNEQFF. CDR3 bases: TGTGCCACCAGTGATTGGGGCCAAGGAGGCTCCTACAATGAGCAGTTCTTC.

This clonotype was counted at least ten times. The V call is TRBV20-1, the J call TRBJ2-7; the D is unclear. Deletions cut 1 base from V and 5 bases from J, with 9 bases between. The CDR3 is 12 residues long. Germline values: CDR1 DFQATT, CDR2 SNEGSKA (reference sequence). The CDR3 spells CSARVVSDEQYF. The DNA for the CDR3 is TGCAGTGCTAGAGTCGTCAGCGACGAGCAGTACTTC.

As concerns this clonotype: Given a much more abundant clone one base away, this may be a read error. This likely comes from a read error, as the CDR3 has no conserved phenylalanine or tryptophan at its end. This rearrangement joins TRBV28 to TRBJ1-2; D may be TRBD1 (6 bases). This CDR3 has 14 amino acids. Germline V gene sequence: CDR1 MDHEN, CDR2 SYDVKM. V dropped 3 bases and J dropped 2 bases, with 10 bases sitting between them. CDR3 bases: TGTGCCAGCAGTTTGGGGGGGCAGAACTATGGCTACACCATC. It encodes CASSLGGQNYGYTI.

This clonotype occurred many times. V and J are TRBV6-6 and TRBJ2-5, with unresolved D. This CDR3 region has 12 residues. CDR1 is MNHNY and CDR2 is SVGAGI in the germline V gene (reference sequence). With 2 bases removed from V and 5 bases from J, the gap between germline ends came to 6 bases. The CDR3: CASSYARETQYF. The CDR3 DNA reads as TGTGCCAGCAGTTACGCCAGGGAGACCCAGTACTTC.

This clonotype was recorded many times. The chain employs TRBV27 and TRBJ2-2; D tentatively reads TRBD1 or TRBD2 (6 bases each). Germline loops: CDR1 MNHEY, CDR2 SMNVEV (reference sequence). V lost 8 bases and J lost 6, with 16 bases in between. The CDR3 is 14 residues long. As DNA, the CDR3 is TGTGCCAGCGGGTCCGGGGGCAAGGCCGGGGAGCTGTTTTTT. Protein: CASGSGGKAGELFF.

This CDR3 reads CASSLSGPGSPLNEQFF. The CDR3 bases are TGCGCCAGCAGCTTATCTGGTCCGGGATCCCCCCTCAATGAGCAGTTCTTC. The V gene is TRBV5-1, the J gene TRBJ2-1; D may be TRBD2 (5 bases). V was cut by 2 bases and J by 6 bases, with 21 bases left in between. Germline V gene lookup returns CDR1 SGHRS and CDR2 YFSETQ. This CDR3 contains 17 residues.

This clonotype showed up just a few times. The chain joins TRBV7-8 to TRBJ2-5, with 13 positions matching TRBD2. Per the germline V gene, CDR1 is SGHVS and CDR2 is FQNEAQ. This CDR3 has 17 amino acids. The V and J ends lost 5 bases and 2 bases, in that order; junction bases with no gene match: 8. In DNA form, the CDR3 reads TGTGCCAGCAGCCGACTAGCGGGGGGCCTCCGACAAGAGACCCAGTACTTC. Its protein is CASSRLAGGLRQETQYF.

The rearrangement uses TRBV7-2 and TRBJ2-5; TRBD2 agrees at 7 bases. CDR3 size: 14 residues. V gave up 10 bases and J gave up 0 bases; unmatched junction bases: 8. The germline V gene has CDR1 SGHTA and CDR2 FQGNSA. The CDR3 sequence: CATFLRGDQETQYF. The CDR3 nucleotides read TGTGCCACCTTCCTCCGGGGGGACCAAGAGACCCAGTACTTC.

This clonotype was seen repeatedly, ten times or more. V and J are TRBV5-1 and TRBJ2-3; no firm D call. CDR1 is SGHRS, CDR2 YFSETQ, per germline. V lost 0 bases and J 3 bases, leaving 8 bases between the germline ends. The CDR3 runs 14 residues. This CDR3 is CASSLGDLTDTQYF. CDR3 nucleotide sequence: TGCGCCAGCAGCTTGGGAGACTTAACAGATACGCAGTATTTT.

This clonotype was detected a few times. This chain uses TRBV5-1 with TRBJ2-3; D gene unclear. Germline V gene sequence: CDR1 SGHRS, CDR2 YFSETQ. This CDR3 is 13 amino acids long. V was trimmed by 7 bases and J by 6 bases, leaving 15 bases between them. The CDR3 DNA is TGCGCCAGCGCTCCCGCCCCCCGGGATACGCAGTATTTT. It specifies CASAPAPRDTQYF.

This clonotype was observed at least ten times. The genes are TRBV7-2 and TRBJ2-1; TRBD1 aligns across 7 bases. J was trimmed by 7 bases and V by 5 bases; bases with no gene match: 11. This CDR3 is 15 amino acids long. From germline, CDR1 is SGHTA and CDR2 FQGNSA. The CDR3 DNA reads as TGTGCCAGCAGCATAACAACAGGGGTAGGAAATGAGCAGTTCTTC. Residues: CASSITTGVGNEQFF.

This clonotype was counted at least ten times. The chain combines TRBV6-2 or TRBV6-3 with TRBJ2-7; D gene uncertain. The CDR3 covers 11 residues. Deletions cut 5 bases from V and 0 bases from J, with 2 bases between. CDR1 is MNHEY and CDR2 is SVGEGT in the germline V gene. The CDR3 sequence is CASSPSYEQYV. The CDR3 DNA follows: TGTGCCAGCAGTCCCTCCTACGAGCAGTACGTC.

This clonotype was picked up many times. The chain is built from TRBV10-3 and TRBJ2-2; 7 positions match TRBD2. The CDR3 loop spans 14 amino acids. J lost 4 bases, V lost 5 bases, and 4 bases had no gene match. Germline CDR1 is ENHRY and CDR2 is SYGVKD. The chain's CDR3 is CAISTGTTTGELFF. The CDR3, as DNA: TGTGCCATCAGTACCGGGACTACCACCGGGGAGCTGTTTTTT.

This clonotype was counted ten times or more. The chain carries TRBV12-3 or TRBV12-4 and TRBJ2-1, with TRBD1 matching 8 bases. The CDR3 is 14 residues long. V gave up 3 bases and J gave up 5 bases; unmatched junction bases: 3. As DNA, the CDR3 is TGTGCCAGCAGTTTCCAGACAGGGGACAATGAGCAGTTCTTC. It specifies CASSFQTGDNEQFF.

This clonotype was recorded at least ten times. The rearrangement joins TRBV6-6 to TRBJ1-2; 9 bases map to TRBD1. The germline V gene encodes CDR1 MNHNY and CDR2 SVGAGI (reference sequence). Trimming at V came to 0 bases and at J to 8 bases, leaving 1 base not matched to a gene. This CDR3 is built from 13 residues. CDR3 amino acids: CASSYSGTGGYTF. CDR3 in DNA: TGTGCCAGCAGTTACTCCGGGACAGGGGGCTACACCTTC.